This TCR beta chain was recorded in a study of T cells after yellow fever vaccination. A 5'RACE template-switching step, the method used to make TCR cDNA, added a universal primer site and UMIs. TCRdb independently ran MiXCR on the 5' RACE reads; one entry per CDR3 protein. The sample consists of hundreds of thousands of distinct CDR3 sequences, approximately 13% of them appearing once. Between the trimmed V and J ends, which lost 6 bases and 1 base, there was a span of 6 bases. Germline-derived CDR1 and CDR2 are DFQATT and SNEGSKA (reference sequence). The CDR3 runs to 11 residues. This clonotype was counted a few times.

The sample consisted of PBMCs, taken on the day of the yellow fever booster vaccination. The chain is built from TRBV20-1 and TRBJ1-1; D gene ambiguous. The receptor's source is a man aged 25 to 40 who received the YFV17D yellow fever vaccine. The CDR3 protein is CSAKTNTEAFF. CDR3 nucleotide sequence: TGCAGTGCCAAAACGAACACTGAAGCTTTCTTT.